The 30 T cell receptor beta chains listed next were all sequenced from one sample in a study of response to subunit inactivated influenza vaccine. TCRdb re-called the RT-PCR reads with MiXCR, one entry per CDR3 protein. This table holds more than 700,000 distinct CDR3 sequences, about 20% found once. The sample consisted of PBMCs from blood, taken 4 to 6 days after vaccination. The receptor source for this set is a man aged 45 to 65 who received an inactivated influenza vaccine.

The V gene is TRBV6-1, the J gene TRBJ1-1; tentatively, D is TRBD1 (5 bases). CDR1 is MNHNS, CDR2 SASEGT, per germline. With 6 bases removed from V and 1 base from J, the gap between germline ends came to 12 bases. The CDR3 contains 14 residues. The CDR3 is CASREMTANTEAFF. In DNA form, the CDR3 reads TGTGCCAGCAGGGAAATGACAGCGAACACTGAAGCTTTCTTT.

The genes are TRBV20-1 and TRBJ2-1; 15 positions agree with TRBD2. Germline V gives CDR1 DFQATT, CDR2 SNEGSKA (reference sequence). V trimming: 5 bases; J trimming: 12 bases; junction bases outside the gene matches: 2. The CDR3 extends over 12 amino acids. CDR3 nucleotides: TGCAGTGCTGCGGGACTAGCGGGGGGGCAGTTCTTC. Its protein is CSAAGLAGGQFF.

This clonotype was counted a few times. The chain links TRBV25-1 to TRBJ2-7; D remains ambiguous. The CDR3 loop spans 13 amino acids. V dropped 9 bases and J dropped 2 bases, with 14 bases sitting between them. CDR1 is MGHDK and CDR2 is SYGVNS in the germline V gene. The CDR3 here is CASKSQEPYEQYF. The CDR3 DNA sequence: TGTGCCAGTAAGTCCCAGGAGCCCTACGAGCAGTACTTC.

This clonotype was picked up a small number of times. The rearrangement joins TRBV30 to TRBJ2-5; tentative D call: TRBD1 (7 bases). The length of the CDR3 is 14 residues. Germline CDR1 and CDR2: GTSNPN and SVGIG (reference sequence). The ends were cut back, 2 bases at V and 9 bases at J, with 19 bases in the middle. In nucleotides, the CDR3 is TGTGCCTGGAGTCGTCAGGGGGGCCAGGCTCCCCAGTACTTC. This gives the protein CAWSRQGGQAPQYF. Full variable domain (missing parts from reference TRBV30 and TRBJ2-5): SQTIHQWPATLVQPVGSPLSLECTVEGTSNPNLYWYRQAAGRGLQLLFYSVGIGQISSEVPQNLSASRPQDRQFILSSKKLLLSDSGFYLCAWSRQGGQAPQYFGPGTRLLVL.

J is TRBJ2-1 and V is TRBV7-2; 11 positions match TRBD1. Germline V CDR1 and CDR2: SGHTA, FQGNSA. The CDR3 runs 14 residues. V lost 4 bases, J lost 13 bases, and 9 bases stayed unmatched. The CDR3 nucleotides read TGTGCCAGCAGCTCGAACCTCGGGACAGGGGGTCAGTTCTTC. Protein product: CASSSNLGTGGQFF.

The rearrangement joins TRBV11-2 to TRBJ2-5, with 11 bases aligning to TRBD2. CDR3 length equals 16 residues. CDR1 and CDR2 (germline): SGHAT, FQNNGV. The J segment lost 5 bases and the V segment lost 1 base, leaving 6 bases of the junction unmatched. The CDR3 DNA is TGTGCCAGCAGCTTAGCGTCTAGCGGGGGGTGGGAGACCCAGTACTTC. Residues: CASSLASSGGWETQYF.

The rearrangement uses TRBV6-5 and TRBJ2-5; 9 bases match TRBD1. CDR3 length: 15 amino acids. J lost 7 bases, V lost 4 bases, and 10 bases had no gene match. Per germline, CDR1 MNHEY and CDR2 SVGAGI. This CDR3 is CASSSVTGGRGTQYF. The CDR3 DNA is TGTGCCAGCAGTTCCGTCACAGGGGGCAGGGGGACCCAGTACTTC.

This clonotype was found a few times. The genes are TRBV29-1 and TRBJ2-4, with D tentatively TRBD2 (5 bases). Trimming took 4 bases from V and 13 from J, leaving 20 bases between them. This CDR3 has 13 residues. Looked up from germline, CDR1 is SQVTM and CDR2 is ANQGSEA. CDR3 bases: TGCAGCGTTGGCTCGGGGAATCGACTAACCCAGTACTTC. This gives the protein CSVGSGNRLTQYF.

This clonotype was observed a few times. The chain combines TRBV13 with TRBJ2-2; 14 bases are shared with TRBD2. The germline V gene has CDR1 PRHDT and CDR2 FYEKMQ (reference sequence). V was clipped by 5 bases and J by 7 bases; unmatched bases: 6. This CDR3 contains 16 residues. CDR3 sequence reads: CASSGLAGGTFGELFF. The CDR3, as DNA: TGTGCCAGCAGCGGACTAGCGGGGGGTACTTTCGGGGAGCTGTTTTTT.

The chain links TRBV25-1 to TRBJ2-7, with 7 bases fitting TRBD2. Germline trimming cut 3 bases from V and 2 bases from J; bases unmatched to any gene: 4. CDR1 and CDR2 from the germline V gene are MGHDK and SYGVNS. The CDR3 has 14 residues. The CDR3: CASSDRAGAYEQYF. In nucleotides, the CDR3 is TGTGCCAGCAGTGACAGGGCGGGAGCCTACGAGCAGTACTTC.

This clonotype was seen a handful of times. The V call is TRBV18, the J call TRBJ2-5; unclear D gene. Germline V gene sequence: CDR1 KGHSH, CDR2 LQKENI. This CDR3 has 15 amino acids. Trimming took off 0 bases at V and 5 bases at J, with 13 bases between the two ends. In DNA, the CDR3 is TGTGCCAGCTCACCACCCCCTTACCTCCAGGAGACCCAGTACTTC. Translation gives CASSPPPYLQETQYF.

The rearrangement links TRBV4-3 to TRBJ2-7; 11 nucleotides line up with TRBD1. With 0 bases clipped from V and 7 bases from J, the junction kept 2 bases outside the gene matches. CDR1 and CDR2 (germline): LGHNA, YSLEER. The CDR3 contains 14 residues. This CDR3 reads CASSQEGDRGEQYF. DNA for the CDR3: TGCGCCAGCAGCCAAGAAGGGGACAGGGGGGAGCAGTACTTC.

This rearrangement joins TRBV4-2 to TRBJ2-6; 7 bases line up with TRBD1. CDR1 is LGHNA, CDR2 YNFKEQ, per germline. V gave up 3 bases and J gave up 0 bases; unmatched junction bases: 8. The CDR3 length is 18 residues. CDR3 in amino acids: CASSQLSQGTSGANVLTF. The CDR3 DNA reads TGTGCCAGCAGCCAGCTATCACAGGGGACCTCTGGGGCCAACGTCCTGACTTTC.

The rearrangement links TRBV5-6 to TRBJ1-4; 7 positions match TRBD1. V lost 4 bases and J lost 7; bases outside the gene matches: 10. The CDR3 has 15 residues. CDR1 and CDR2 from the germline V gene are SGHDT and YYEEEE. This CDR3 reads CASSRTRDSGEKLFF. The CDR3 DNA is TGTGCCAGCAGCCGGACCCGGGACAGCGGTGAAAAACTGTTTTTT.

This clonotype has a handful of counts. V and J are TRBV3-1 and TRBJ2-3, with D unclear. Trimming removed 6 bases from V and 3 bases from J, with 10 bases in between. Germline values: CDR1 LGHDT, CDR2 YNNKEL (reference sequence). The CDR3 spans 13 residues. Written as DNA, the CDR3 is TGTGCCAGCAGGCGAGGACCGACAGATACGCAGTATTTT. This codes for CASRRGPTDTQYF.

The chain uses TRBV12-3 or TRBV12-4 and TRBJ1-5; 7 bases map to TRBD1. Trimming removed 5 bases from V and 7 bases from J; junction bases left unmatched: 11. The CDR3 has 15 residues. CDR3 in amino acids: CASSPLRDRVQPQHF. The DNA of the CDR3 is TGTGCCAGCAGTCCCCTCCGGGACAGAGTGCAGCCCCAGCATTTT.

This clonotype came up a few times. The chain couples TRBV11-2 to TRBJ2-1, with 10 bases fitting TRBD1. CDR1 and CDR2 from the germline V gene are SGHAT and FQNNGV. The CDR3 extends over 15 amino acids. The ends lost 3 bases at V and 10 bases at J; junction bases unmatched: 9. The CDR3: CASSLGTGAWGEQFF. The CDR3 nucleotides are TGTGCCAGCAGCTTGGGGACAGGGGCCTGGGGGGAGCAGTTCTTC.

CDR3 loop: CAIRGTSGIVREQFF. In DNA, the CDR3 is TGTGCCATCAGAGGGACTAGCGGGATTGTGAGGGAGCAGTTCTTC. The rearrangement joins TRBV10-3 to TRBJ2-1; 13 bases are shared with TRBD2. The CDR3 is 15 amino acids. After removal of 6 bases from V and 10 bases from J, the junction contained 9 bases not matched to a gene. Looked up from germline, CDR1 is ENHRY and CDR2 is SYGVKD.

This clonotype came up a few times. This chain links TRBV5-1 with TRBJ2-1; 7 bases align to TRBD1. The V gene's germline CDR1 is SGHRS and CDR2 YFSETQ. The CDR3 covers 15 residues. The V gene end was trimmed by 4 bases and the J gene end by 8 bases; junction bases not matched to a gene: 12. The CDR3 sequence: CASSITGTVTDEQFF. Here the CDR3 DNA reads TGCGCCAGCAGCATAACCGGGACAGTGACGGATGAGCAGTTCTTC.

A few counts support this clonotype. CDR3 protein: CASSPVGRGALEEQYF. The CDR3 bases are TGCGCCAGCAGCCCGGTTGGGCGGGGGGCCCTGGAGGAGCAGTACTTC. This chain joins TRBV5-1 and TRBJ2-7, with 8 bases matching TRBD2. The germline V gene has CDR1 SGHRS and CDR2 YFSETQ. Trimming cost V 4 bases and J 7 bases; bases outside gene matches: 16. The CDR3 sequence is 16 residues long.

CDR3 sequence (DNA): TGTGCCACCAGTGATAGGCGGGGGGGCCCCACCGGGGAGCTGTTTTTT. It yields the protein CATSDRRGGPTGELFF. The chain employs TRBV24-1 and TRBJ2-2; TRBD2 matches 9 bases. There are 16 residues in the CDR3. Per the germline V gene, CDR1 is KGHDR and CDR2 is SFDVKD. The V and J ends lost 3 bases and 4 bases, in that order; junction bases with no gene match: 5.

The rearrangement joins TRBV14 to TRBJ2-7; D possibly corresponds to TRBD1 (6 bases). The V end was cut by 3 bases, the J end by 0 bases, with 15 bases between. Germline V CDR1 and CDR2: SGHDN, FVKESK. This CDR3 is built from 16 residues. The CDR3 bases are TGTGCCAGCAGCCACAAAACCGGGACACTCTCCTACGAGCAGTACTTC. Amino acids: CASSHKTGTLSYEQYF.

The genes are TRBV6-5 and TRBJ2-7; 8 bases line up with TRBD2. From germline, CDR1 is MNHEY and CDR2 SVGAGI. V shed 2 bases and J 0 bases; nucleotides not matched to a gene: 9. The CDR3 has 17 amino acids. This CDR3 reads CASSYGFSGAHSYEQYF. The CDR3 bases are TGTGCCAGCAGTTACGGGTTTAGCGGGGCGCACTCCTACGAGCAGTACTTC.

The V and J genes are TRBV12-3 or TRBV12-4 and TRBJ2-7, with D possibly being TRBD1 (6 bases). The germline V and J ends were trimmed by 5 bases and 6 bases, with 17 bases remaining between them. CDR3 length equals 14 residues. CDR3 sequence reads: CASSPQGPGIEQYF. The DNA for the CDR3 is TGTGCCAGCAGTCCCCAGGGGCCTGGCATCGAGCAGTACTTC.

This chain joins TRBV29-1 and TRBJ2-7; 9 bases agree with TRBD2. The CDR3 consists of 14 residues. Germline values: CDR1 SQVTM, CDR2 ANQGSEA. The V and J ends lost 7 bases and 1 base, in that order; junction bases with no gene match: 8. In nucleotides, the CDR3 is TGCAGCGCTGCCGGGCTAGCGGGGTCCTACGAGCAGTACTTC. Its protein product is CSAAGLAGSYEQYF.

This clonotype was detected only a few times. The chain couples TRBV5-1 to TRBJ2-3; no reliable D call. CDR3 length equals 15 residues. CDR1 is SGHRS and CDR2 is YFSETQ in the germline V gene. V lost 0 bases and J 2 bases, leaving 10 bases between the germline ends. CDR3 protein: CASSLEGKVTDTQYF. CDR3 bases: TGCGCCAGCAGCTTGGAGGGAAAGGTCACAGATACGCAGTATTTT.

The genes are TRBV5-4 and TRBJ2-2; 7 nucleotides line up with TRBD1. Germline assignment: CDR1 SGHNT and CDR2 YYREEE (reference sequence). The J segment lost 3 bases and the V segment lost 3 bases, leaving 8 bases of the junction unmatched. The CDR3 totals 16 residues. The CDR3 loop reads CASSSRGGFDTGELFF. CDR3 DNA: TGTGCCAGCAGCTCGAGAGGGGGCTTCGACACCGGGGAGCTGTTTTTT.

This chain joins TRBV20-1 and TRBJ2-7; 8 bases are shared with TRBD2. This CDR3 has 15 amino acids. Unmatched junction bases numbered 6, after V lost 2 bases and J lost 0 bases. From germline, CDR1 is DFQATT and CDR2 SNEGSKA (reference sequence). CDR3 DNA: TGCAGTGCTAGAATTTGGCGGGAGGTCTCCTACGAGCAGTACTTC. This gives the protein CSARIWREVSYEQYF.

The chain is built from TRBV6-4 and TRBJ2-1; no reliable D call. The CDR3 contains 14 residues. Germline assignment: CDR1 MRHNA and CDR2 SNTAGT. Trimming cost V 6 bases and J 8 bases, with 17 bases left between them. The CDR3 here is CASSRTLPPDEQFF. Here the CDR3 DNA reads TGTGCCAGCAGCCGAACACTTCCCCCGGATGAGCAGTTCTTC.

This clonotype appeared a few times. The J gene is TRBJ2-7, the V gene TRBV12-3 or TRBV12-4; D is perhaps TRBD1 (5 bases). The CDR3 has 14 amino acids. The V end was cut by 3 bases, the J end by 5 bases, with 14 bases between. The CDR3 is CASSFRAGRDEQYF. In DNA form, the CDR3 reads TGTGCCAGCAGTTTTCGGGCAGGGCGCGACGAGCAGTACTTC.